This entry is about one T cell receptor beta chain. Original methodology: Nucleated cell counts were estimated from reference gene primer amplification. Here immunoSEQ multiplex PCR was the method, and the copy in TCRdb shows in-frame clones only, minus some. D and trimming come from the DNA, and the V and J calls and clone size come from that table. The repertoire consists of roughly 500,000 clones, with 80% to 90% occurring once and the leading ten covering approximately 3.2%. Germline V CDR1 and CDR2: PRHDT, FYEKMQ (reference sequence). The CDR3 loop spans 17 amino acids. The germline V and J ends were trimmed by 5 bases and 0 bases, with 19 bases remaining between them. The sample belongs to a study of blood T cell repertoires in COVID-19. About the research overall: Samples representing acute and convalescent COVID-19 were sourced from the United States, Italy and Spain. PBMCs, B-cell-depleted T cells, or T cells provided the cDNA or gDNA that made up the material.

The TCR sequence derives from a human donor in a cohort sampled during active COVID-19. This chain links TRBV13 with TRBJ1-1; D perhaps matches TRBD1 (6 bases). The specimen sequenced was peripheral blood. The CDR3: CASSTLTGPTMNTEAFF. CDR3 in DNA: TGTGCCAGCAGCACCCTGACAGGACCTACTATGAACACTGAAGCTTTCTTT.